A selection of T cell receptor beta chains follows, all from one sample in a study of beta chain features in type 1 diabetes. Produced via immunoSEQ multiplex PCR; TCRdb's table is partial and in-frame only. Here the sample spans a few hundred thousand clones, roughly 13% being singletons. Source material: naive CD4+ T cells from blood. These receptors came from a man aged 25-45 years in good health. Both conserved end residues are part of each CDR3. D genes are given only for firm matches. Expanded clones are given a class, and other clones once, few, many or no size at all.

D	V	J	length	size	DNA	CDR3
-	TRBV6-6	TRBJ2-1	16	few	TGTGCCAGCACGAAGGGGAGCGGAGGCACCTACAATGAGCAGTTCTTC	CASTKGSGGTYNEQFF
-	TRBV6-6	TRBJ2-3	14	-	TGTGCCAGCAGTTACGGGCCAATGGCAGATACGCAGTATTTT	CASSYGPMADTQYF
TRBD2	TRBV9	TRBJ2-1	18	few	TGTGCCAGCAGTCCTAACCCGCTAGCGGGGGCCTCCTACAATGAGCAGTTCTTC	CASSPNPLAGASYNEQFF
-	TRBV19	TRBJ2-5	14	-	TGTGCCAGTAGTATCCCAGGCCGCCAAGAGACCCAGTACTTC	CASSIPGRQETQYF
-	TRBV29-1	TRBJ1-1	13	many	TGCAGCGGATGCGCCTCGGCGAACACTGAAGCTTTCTTT	CSGCASANTEAFF
TRBD1	TRBV11-3	TRBJ2-2	16	-	TGTGCCAGCAGGACTCCGGGACAGCCTAACACCGGGGAGCTGTTTTTT	CASRTPGQPNTGELFF
-	TRBV14	TRBJ1-1	15	-	TGTGCCAGCAGCCAAGAACAGACTCCGAACACTGAAGCTTTCTTT	CASSQEQTPNTEAFF
-	TRBV19	TRBJ2-1	13	-	TGTGCCAGTAGTAGATCCATTTGGGATGAGCAGTTCTTC	CASSRSIWDEQFF
TRBD1	TRBV30	TRBJ1-3	13	-	TGTGCCCGAACAGACAGGGGAGGAAACACCATATATTTT	CARTDRGGNTIYF
-	TRBV5-6	TRBJ2-5	15	-	TGTGCCAGCAGCTATAGAGGGACGGGGCGAGAGACCCAGTACTTC	CASSYRGTGRETQYF
TRBD1	TRBV19	TRBJ2-2	14	-	TGTGCCAGTAATGGGGGACAGGGCGCCGGGGAGCTGTTTTTT	CASNGGQGAGELFF
-	TRBV5-6	TRBJ1-2	14	-	TGTGCCAGCAGCTTAAAGGGCTGGGACTATGGCTACACCTTC	CASSLKGWDYGYTF
-	TRBV25-1	TRBJ1-2	13	-	TGTGCCAGCAGTGAATATAGATATTCCGGCTACACCTTC	CASSEYRYSGYTF
-	TRBV6-1	TRBJ2-7	11	few	TGTGCCAGCAGTGATTATTACGAGCAGTACTTC	CASSDYYEQYF
-	TRBV30	TRBJ2-3	15	-	TGTGCCTGGAGCCCTCTCGGGGACATCACAGATACGCAGTATTTT	CAWSPLGDITDTQYF
TRBD2	TRBV4-1	TRBJ2-1	14	-	TGCGCCAGCCAACTAGCGGGGAGGGACGGTGAGCAGTTCTTC	CASQLAGRDGEQFF
TRBD2	TRBV7-2	TRBJ2-7	14	-	TGTGCCAGCACCTCCCTAGCGGACTACTACGAGCAGTACTTC	CASTSLADYYEQYF
-	TRBV5-6	TRBJ2-3	12	few	TGTGCCAGCAGCTTATTCGCAAATACGCAGTATTTT	CASSLFANTQYF
-	TRBV7-6	TRBJ2-1	13	-	TGTGCCAGCAGCTTGAGCCAAGGGAATGAGCAGTTCTTC	CASSLSQGNEQFF
-	TRBV5-4	TRBJ2-7	17	few	TGTGCCAGCAGCTTGGGCGGAGGGACAGTCCCAGCCTACGAGCAGTACTTC	CASSLGGGTVPAYEQYF
TRBD1	TRBV4-1	TRBJ2-7	15	few	TGCGCCAGCAGCTTTATCCCGGGACAGGGGATTGAGCAGTACTTC	CASSFIPGQGIEQYF
-	TRBV7-2	TRBJ2-1	15	-	TGTGCCAGCAGCTTAGCTCGAACAGTCGATGGTGAGCAGTTCTTC	CASSLARTVDGEQFF
-	TRBV25-1	TRBJ1-2	12	few	TGTGCCAGCAGTGATTTTGCCTATGGCTACACCTTC	CASSDFAYGYTF
-	TRBV18	TRBJ2-1	12	few	TGTGCCAGCTCACCAGACTCCAATGAGCAGTTCTTC	CASSPDSNEQFF
-	TRBV15	TRBJ1-1	14	-	TGTGCCACCAGCAGAGATTATGTTGATCCTGAAGCTTTCTTT	CATSRDYVDPEAFF
-	TRBV6-5	TRBJ2-5	12	few	TGTGCCAGCAGTTCAGTTAAAGAGACCCAGTACTTC	CASSSVKETQYF
TRBD1	TRBV2	TRBJ2-7	15	few	TGTGCCAGCAGGGAACCCGGGACAGGGTCTCACGAGCAGTACTTC	CASREPGTGSHEQYF
-	TRBV7-2	TRBJ2-3	15	-	TGTGCCAGCAGCTTAGCCCGGACCAGCACAGATACGCAGTATTTT	CASSLARTSTDTQYF
-	TRBV18	TRBJ1-1	13	-	TGTGCCAGCTCCCCAAGATCCGTCGGTGGAGCTTTCTTT	CASSPRSVGGAFF
TRBD2	TRBV5-4	TRBJ2-5	16	-	TGTGCCAGCAGCTTTCCGGGTAGCGGGGGACAAGAGACCCAGTACTTC	CASSFPGSGGQETQYF
TRBD2	TRBV7-8	TRBJ2-3	22	few	TGTGCCAGCAGCTTAAGGCCCCCGGGACTAGCGGGAGGGCCGAAGTTGACAGATACGCAGTATTTT	CASSLRPPGLAGGPKLTDTQYF
-	TRBV29-1	TRBJ2-1	11	many	TGCAGCGGCATCCTGGGGTATGAGCAGTTCTTC	CSGILGYEQFF
-	TRBV13	TRBJ2-7	15	few	TGTGCCAGCAAAGTAACGGCATCCCCCTCCTACGAGCAGTACTTC	CASKVTASPSYEQYF
TRBD2	TRBV7-9	TRBJ2-1	17	-	TGTGCCAGCAGCACACAGCCTCTAGCGGGACCTTACAATGAGCAGTTCTTC	CASSTQPLAGPYNEQFF
TRBD2	TRBV5-1	TRBJ2-5	18	few	TGCGCCAGCAGCTTGCGTCGTTTCGCTAGCGGGGGAAAAGAGACCCAGTACTTC	CASSLRRFASGGKETQYF
-	TRBV29-1	TRBJ1-2	13	-	TGCAGCGGTGCCCCACTTAGGAACTATGGCTACACCTTC	CSGAPLRNYGYTF
TRBD2	TRBV7-2	TRBJ2-1	15	-	TGTGCCAGCAGCTTTATAGCGGGAGGGAATAATGAGCAGTTCTTC	CASSFIAGGNNEQFF
-	TRBV2	TRBJ1-5	13	-	TGTGCCAGCAGTTACAGCAGGTCAATGTCCCAGCATTTT	CASSYSRSMSQHF
-	TRBV7-2	TRBJ1-5	12	-	TGTGCCAGCAGCTCCCGAAATCAGCCCCAGCATTTT	CASSSRNQPQHF
TRBD1	TRBV7-3	TRBJ2-1	15	few	TGTGCCAGCAGCTTAGCACAGGGGAACTCCAATGAGCAGTTCTTC	CASSLAQGNSNEQFF
-	TRBV9	TRBJ1-2	16	-	TGTGCCAGCAGCGTAGAGATACAGCCTACTAACTATGGCTACACCTTC	CASSVEIQPTNYGYTF
-	TRBV19	TRBJ2-4	12	once	TGTGCCAGTAGTCCTGGGATCAACATTCAGTACTTC	CASSPGINIQYF
TRBD2	TRBV11-2	TRBJ2-1	18	few	TGTGCCAGCAGCGGTTTCAGCGGGGGGCCCGAAAGGAACAATGAGCAGTTCTTC	CASSGFSGGPERNNEQFF
-	TRBV30	TRBJ1-1	14	-	TGTGCCTGGAGTGTGCTGGGGGTGTGGACTGAAGCTTTCTTT	CAWSVLGVWTEAFF
TRBD1	TRBV9	TRBJ1-1	15	few	TGTGCCAGCAGCGTAGCGGGACAGGGGAACGCTGAAGCTTTCTTT	CASSVAGQGNAEAFF